A few counts support the clone carrying this TCR beta chain. The V and J ends lost 5 bases and 4 bases, in that order; junction bases with no gene match: 19. The CDR3 totals 20 residues. This sample was taken from a study of T-cell reconstitution after alpha-beta-depleted transplantation in children. It was with unique molecular identifiers that the TCRbeta library was prepared. TCRdb re-analysed the PCR reads in MiXCR, keeping a single row per CDR3 protein. In the table there are hundreds of thousands of distinct CDR3 sequences, about 17% of which are singletons. This sequence joins TRBV12-3 or TRBV12-4 and TRBJ2-5; 13 positions match TRBD2. This sequence originates from a male patient between 2 and 15 years old who had a stem cell transplant for acute lymphoblastic leukemia, so the T cells may come from the graft donor. This specimen consisted of PBMCs, mostly from graft donor cells, obtained 360 days after TCRalphabeta/CD19-depleted stem cell transplant. Here the CDR3 DNA reads TGTGCCAGCAGTCTAGGGGCACCGGGACTAGCGGGATACCGCACAGAGACCCAGTACTTC. This sequence encodes CASSLGAPGLAGYRTETQYF.